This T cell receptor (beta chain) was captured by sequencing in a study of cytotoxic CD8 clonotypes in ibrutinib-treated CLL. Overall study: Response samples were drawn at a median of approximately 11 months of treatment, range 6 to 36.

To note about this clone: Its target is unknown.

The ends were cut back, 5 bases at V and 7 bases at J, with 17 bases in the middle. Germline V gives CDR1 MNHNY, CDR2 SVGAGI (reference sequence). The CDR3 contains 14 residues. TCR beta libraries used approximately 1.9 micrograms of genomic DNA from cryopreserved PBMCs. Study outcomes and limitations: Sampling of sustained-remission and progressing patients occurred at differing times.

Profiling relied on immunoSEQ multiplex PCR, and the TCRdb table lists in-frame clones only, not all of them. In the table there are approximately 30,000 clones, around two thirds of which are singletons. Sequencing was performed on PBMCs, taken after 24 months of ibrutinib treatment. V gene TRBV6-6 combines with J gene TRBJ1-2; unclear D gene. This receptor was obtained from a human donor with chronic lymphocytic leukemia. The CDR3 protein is CASSPEDLTRGYTF. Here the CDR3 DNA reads TGTGCCAGCAGTCCGGAGGACCTCACTCGTGGCTACACCTTC.